This TCR beta chain comes out of a study of shared clonotypes between healthy human individuals. Study-level findings and limits: The sharing of 4.5% to 5.5% of naive CD4 clonotypes was seen across a handful of donors.

This was a deep-level run. Libraries were prepared by immunoSEQ multiplex PCR; TCRdb keeps only in-frame clonotypes and omits some of them. There are some 630,000 clones in the sample; 55% to 75% occur only once, and approximately 2% lies in the top ten. CDR1 is SEHNR, CDR2 FQNEAQ, per germline (reference sequence). The ends were cut back, 2 bases at V and 6 bases at J, with 15 bases in the middle. The CDR3 runs to 15 residues. A remark on this clone: Its antigen is not known.

The clonotype comes from a woman aged 30 to 39 in good health. The chain is built from TRBV7-9 and TRBJ2-3; D is possibly TRBD1 (6 bases). The specimen was memory CD4+ T cells sorted from blood. This sample's subset: CD45RA-negative fraction. The CDR3 protein is CASSLFSRGVDTQYF. CDR3 coding DNA: TGTGCCAGCAGCTTATTCTCCAGGGGCGTCGATACGCAGTATTTT.